The text below deals with one T cell receptor (beta chain). The antigen is not known. Construction of the TCRbeta library involved unique molecular identifiers. One entry per CDR3 protein results from TCRdb running MiXCR on the PCR reads. The sample includes nearly 350,000 distinct CDR3 sequences, roughly 16% of them seen just once. Trimming took 5 bases from V and 7 from J, leaving 20 bases between them. The CDR3 is made up of 15 amino acids. From germline, CDR1 is SGHTA and CDR2 FQGNSA. This sample is drawn from a study of T-cell reconstitution after alpha-beta-depleted transplantation in children. Overall study findings and caveats: As was reported, about two months after transplant, alpha-beta T cells came from several hundred expanded graft clones. Surviving recipient T cells and thymic progenitors accounted for the high day-60 TCRbeta diversity observed in some patients. T-cell numbers and diversity one year post-transplant derived largely from freshly generated T cells.

This clonotype was sampled from a male patient between 2 and 10 years old who had a stem cell transplant for acute lymphoblastic leukemia, so the T cells may come from the graft donor. The specimen comprised PBMCs, mostly from graft donor cells, sampled 360 days after TCRalphabeta/CD19-depleted stem cell transplant. The chain has TRBV7-2 and TRBJ2-5; D might be TRBD1 or TRBD2, each matching 5 bases. CDR3 sequence: CASSTGDRGVTTQYF. CDR3 DNA: TGTGCCAGCAGCACCGGGGATAGGGGCGTAACGACCCAGTACTTC.